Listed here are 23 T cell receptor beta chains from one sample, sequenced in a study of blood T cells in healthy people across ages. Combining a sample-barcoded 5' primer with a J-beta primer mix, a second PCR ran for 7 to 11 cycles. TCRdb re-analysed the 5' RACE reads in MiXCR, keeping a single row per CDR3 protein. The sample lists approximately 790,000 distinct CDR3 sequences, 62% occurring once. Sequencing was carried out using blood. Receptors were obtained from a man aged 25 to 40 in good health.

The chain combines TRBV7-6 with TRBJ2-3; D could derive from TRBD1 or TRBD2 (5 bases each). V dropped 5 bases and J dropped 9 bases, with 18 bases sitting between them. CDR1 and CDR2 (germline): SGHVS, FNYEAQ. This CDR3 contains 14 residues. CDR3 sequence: CASSRLGVRETQYF. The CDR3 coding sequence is TGTGCCAGCAGCCGTCTTGGGGTCAGGGAGACGCAGTATTTT.

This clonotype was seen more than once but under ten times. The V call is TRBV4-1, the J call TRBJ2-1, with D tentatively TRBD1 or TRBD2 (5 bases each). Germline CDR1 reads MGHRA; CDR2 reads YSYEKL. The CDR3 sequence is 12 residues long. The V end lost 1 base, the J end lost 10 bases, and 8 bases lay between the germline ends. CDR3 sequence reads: CASSQVGAEQFF. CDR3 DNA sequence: TGCGCCAGCAGCCAAGTCGGGGCCGAGCAGTTCTTC.

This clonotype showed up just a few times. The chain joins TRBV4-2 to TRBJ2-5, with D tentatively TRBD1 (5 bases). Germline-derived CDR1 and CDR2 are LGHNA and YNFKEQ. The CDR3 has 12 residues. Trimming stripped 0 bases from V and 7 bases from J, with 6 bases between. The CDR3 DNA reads TGTGCCAGCAGCCAAGAGCAGGGGACCCAGTACTTC. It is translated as CASSQEQGTQYF.

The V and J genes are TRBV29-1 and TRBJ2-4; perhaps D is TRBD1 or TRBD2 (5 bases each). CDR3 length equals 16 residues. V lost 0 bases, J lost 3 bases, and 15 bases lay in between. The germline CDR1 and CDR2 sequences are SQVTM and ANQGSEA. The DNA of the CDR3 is TGCAGCGTTGAAGACGATTTCAGGGACCGCAAAAACATTCAGTACTTC. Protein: CSVEDDFRDRKNIQYF.

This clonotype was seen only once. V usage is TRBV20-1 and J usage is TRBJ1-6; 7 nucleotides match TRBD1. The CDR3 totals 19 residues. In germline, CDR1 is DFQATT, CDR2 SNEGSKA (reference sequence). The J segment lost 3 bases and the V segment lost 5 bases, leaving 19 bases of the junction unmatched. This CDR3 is CSAERGPPYPNNYNSPLHF. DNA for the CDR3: TGCAGTGCTGAGAGGGGGCCACCGTACCCTAACAACTATAATTCACCCCTCCACTTT.

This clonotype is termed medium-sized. The DNA of the CDR3 is TGTGCCAGCGCAGAGCCGGGGCCCTATGGCTACACCTTC. This gives the protein CASAEPGPYGYTF. The rearrangement uses TRBV7-2 and TRBJ1-2; a weak D match, TRBD1 (5 bases). The V end lost 8 bases, the J end lost 4 bases, and 14 bases lay between the germline ends. Germline V gene sequence: CDR1 SGHTA, CDR2 FQGNSA. This CDR3 comprises 13 residues.

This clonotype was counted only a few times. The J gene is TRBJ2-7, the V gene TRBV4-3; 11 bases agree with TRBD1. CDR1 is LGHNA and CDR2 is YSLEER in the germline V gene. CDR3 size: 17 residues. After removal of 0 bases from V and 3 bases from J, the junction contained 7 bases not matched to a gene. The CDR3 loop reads CASSQDWRGQGDYEQYF. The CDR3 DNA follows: TGCGCCAGCAGCCAAGATTGGAGGGGACAGGGGGACTACGAGCAGTACTTC.

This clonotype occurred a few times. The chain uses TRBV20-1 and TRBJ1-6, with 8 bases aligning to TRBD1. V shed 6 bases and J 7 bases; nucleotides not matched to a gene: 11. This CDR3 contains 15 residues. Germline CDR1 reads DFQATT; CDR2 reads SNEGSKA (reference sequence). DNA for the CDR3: TGCAGTGCCTCTCCTTCAGGGGGCTGGAATTCACCCCTCCACTTT. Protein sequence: CSASPSGGWNSPLHF.

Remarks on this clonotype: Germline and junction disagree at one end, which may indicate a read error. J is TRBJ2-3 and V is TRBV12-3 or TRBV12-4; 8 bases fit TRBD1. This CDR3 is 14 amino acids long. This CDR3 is CPSSQGARTDTQYF. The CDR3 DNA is TGTCCCAGCAGTCAGGGGGCTCGCACAGATACGCAGTATTTT.

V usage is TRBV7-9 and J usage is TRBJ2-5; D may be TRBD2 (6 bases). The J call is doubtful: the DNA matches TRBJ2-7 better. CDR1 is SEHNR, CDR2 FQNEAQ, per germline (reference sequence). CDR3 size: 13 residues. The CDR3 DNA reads TGTGCCAGCAGCTTCGGAGGGTTCCACGAGCAGTACTTC. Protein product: CASSFGGFHEQYF.

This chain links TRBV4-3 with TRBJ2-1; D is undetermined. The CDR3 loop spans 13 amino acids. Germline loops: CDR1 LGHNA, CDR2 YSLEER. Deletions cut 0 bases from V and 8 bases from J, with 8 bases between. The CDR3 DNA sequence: TGCGCCAGCAGCCAAGATTTTGCAGATGAGCAGTTCTTC. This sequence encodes CASSQDFADEQFF.

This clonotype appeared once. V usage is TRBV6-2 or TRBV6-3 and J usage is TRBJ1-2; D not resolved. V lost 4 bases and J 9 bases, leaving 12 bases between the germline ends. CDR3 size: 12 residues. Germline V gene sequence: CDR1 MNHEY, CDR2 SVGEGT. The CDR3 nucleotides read TGTGCCAGCAGTTGGACGTACTCTAGCTACACCTTC. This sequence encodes CASSWTYSSYTF.

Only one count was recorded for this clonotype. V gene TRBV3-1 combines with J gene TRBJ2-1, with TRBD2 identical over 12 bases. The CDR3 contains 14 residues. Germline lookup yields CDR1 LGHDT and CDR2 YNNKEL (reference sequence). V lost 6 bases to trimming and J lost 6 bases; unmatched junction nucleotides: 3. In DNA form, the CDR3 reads TGTGCCAGCAGTAGACTAGCGGGGGTCAATGAGCAGTTCTTC. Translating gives CASSRLAGVNEQFF.

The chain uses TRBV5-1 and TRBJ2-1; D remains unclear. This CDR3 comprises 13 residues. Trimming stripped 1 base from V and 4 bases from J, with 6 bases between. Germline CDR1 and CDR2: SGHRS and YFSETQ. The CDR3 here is CASSLQEYNEQFF. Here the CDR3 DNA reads TGCGCCAGCAGCTTGCAAGAATACAATGAGCAGTTCTTC.

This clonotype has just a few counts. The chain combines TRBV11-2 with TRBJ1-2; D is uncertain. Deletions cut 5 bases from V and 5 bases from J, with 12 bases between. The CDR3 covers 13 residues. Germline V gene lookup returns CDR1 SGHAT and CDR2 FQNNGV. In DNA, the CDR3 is TGTGCCAGCAGCCCTGGGCGAGGGTATGGCTACACCTTC. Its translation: CASSPGRGYGYTF.

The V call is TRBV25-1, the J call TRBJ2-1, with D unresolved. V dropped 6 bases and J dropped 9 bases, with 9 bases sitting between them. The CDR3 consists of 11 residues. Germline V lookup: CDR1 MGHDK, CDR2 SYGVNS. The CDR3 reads CASSPGLEQFF. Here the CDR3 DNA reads TGTGCCAGCAGCCCGGGCCTTGAGCAGTTCTTC.

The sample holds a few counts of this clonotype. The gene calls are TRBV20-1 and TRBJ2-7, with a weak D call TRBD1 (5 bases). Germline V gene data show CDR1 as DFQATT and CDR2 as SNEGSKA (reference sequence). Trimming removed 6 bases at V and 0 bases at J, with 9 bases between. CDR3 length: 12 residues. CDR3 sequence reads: CSARTPSYEQYF. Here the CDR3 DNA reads TGCAGTGCGCGGACACCCTCCTACGAGCAGTACTTC.

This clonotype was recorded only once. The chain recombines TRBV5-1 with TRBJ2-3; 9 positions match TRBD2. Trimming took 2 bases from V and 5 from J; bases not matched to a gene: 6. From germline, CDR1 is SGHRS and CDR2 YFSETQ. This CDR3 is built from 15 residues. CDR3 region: CASSFVGSGGDTQYF. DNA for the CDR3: TGCGCCAGCAGCTTTGTAGGTAGCGGGGGAGATACGCAGTATTTT.

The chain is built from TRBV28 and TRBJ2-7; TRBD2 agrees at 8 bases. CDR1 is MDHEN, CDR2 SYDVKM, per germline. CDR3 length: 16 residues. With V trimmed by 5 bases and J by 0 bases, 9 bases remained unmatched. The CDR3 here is CASSGGGGGSSYEQYF. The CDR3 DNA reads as TGTGCCAGCAGTGGGGGAGGCGGGGGGTCCTCCTACGAGCAGTACTTC.

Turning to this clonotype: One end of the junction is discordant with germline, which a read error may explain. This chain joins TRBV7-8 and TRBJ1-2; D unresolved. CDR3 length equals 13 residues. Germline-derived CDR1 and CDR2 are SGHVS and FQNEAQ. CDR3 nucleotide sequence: TGTGCCGGCAGCCCTCGCTGGGACTATGGCTACACCTTC. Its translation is CAGSPRWDYGYTF. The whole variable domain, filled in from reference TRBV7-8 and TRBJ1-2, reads GAGVSQSPRYKVAKRGQDVALRCDPISGHVSLFWYQQALGQGPEFLTYFQNEAQLDKSGLPSDRFFAERPEGSVSTLKIQRTQQEDSAVYLCAGSPRWDYGYTFGSGTRLTVV.

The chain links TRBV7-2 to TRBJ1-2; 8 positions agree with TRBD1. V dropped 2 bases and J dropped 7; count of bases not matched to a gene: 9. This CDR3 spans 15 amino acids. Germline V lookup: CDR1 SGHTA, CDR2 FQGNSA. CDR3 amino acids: CASSLNQQGEGGYTF. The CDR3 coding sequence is TGTGCCAGCAGCTTAAACCAACAGGGGGAGGGTGGCTACACCTTC.

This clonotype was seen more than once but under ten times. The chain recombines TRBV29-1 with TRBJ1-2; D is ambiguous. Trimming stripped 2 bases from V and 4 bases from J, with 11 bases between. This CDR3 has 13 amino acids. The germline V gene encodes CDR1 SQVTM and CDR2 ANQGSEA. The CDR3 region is CSVERVFGYGYTF. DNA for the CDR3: TGCAGCGTTGAAAGGGTATTCGGCTATGGCTACACCTTC.

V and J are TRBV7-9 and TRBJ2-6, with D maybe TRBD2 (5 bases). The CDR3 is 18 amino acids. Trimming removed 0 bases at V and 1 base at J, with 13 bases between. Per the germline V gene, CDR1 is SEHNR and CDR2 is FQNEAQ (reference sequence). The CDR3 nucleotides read TGTGCCAGCAGCTTAGCGGGGAATGGGGAGTCTGGGGCCAACGTCCTGACTTTC. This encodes CASSLAGNGESGANVLTF.